This TCR beta chain was found in a study of cytomegalovirus exposure and HLA in healthy donors. V dropped 0 bases and J dropped 2; count of bases not matched to a gene: 5. This CDR3 is built from 16 residues. Germline values: CDR1 MNHEY, CDR2 SVGAGI. The PCR was carried out with 60 Vbeta primers and 13 Jbeta primers. Method: immunoSEQ multiplex PCR; TCRdb's copy keeps in-frame clones and lacks some. The data contain 150,000 to 200,000 clones, around 80% of them singletons. This clone has more than one count but fewer than ten. V and J are TRBV6-5 and TRBJ2-7; 9 bases are shared with TRBD2. The TCR comes from a woman aged 60-75 years in good health and CMV-seropositive. The specimen sequenced was PBMCs. The CDR3 nucleotides read TGTGCCAGCAGTTACTCCCAGGCGGGAGGGCCCTACGAGCAGTACTTC. It yields the protein CASSYSQAGGPYEQYF.